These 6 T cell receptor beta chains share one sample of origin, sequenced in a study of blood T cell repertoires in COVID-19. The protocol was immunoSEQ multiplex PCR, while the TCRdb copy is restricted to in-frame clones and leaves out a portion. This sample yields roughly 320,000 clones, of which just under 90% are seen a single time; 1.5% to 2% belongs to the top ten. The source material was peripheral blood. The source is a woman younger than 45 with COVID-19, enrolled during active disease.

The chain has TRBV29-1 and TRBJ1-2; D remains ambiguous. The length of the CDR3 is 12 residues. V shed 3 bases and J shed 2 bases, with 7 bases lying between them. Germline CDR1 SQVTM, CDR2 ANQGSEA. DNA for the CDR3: TGCAGCGTTGAGACCGGGAACTATGGCTACACCTTC. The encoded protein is CSVETGNYGYTF.

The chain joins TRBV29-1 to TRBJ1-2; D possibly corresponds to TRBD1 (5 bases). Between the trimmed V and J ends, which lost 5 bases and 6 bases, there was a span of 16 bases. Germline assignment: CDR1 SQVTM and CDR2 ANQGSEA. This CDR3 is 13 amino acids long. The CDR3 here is CSVLSGAFNGYTF. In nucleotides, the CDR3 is TGCAGCGTTTTAAGTGGGGCTTTCAATGGCTACACCTTC.

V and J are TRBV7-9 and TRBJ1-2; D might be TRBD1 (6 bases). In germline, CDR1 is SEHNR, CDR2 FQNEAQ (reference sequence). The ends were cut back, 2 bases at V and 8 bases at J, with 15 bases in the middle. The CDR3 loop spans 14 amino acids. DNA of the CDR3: TGTGCCAGCAGCTTATCAGGGGCCAGTGGAGGCTACACCTTC. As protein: CASSLSGASGGYTF.

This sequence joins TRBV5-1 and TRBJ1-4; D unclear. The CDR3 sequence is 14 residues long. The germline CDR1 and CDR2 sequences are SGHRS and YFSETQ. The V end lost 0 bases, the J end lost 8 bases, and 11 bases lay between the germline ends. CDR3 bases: TGCGCCAGCAGCTTGGAATCGGCGGGGGAAAAACTGTTTTTT. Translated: CASSLESAGEKLFF.

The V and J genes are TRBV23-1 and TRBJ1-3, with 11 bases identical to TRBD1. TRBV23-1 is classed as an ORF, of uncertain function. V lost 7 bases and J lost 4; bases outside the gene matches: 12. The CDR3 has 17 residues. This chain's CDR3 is CASTSMDRGPPGNTIYF. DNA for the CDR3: TGCGCCAGCACTAGTATGGACAGGGGGCCGCCGGGAAACACCATATATTTT.

Here the CDR3 DNA reads TGTGCCAGCAGCCCGGCATGGAGTCAGCCCCAGCATTTT. It yields the protein CASSPAWSQPQHF. The genes are TRBV12-3 or TRBV12-4 and TRBJ1-5; D unclear. Trimming took 6 bases from V and 6 from J, leaving 12 bases between them. There are 13 residues in the CDR3.